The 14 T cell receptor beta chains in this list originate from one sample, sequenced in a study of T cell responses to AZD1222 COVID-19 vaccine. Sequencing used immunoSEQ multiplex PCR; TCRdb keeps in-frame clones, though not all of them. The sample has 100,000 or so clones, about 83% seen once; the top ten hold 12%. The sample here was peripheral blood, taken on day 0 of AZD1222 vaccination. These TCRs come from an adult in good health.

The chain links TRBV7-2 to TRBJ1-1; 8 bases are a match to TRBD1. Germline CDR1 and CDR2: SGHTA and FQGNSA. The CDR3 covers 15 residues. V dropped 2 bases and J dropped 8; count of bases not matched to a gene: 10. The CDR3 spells CASSLRAGGKVEAFF. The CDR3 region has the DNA TGTGCCAGCAGCTTAAGGGCAGGGGGCAAGGTGGAAGCTTTCTTT.

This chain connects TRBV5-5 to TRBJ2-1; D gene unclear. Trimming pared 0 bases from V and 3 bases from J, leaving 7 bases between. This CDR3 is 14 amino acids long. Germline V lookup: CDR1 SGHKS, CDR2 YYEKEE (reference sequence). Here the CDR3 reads CASSLGTHYNEQFF. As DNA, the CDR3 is TGTGCCAGCAGCTTGGGTACGCACTACAATGAGCAGTTCTTC.

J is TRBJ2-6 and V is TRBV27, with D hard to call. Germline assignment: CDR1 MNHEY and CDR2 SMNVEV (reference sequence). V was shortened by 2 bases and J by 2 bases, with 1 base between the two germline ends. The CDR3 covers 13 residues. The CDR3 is CASSLAGANVLTF. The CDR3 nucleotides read TGTGCCAGCAGTTTAGCTGGGGCCAACGTCCTGACTTTC.

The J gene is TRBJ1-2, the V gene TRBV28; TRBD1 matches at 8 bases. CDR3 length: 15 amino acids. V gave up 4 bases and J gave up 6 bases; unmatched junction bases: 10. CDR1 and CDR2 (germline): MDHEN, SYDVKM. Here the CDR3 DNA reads TGTGCCAGCAGTTCCCTGGACAGGGAAGGAAATGGCTACACCTTC. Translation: CASSSLDREGNGYTF.

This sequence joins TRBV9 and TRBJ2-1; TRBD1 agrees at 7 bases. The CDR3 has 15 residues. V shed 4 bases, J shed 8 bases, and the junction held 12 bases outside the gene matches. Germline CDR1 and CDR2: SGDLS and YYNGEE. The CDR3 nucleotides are TGTGCCAGCAGCCCTCAGGCAGGGGGTCGGTATGAGCAGTTCTTC. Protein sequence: CASSPQAGGRYEQFF.

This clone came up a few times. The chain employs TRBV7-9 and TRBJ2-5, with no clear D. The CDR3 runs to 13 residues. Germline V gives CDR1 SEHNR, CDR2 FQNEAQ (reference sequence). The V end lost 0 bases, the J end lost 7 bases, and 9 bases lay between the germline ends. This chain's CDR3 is CASSLANVGTQYF. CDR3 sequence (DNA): TGTGCCAGCAGCTTAGCGAATGTTGGGACCCAGTACTTC.

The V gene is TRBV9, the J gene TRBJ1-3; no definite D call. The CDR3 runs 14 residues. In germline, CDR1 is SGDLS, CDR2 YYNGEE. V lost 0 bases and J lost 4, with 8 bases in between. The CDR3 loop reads CASSVEAHGNTIYF. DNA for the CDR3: TGTGCCAGCAGCGTAGAGGCGCACGGAAACACCATATATTTT.

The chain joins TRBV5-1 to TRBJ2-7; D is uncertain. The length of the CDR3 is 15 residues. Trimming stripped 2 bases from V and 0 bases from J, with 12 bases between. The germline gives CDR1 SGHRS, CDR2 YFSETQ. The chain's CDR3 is CASSFGALNSYEQYF. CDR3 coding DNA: TGCGCCAGCAGCTTTGGAGCTTTGAACTCCTACGAGCAGTACTTC. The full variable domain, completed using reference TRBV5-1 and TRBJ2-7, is KAGVTQTPRYLIKTRGQQVTLSCSPISGHRSVSWYQQTPGQGLQFLFEYFSETQRNKGNFPGRFSGRQFSNSRSEMNVSTLELGDSALYLCASSFGALNSYEQYFGPGTRLTVT.

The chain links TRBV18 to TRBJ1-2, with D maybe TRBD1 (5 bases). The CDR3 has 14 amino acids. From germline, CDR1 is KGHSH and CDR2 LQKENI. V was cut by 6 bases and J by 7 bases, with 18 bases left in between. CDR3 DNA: TGTGCCAGCTCCCCCGGTGACAGAATTGGTGGCTACACCTTC. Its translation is CASSPGDRIGGYTF.

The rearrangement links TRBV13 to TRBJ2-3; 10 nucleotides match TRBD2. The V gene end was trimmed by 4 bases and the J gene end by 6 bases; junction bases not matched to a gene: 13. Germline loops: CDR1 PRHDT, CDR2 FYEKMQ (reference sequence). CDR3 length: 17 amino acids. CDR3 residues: CASSSRDGLAAGDTQYF. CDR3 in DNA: TGTGCCAGCAGCTCGAGGGATGGACTAGCGGCGGGGGATACGCAGTATTTT.

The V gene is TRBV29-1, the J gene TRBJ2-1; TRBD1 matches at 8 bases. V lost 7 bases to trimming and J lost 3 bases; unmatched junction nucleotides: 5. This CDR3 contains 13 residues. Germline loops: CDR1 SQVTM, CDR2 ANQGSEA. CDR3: CSAGQGGYNEQFF. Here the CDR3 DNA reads TGCAGCGCCGGACAGGGCGGCTACAATGAGCAGTTCTTC.

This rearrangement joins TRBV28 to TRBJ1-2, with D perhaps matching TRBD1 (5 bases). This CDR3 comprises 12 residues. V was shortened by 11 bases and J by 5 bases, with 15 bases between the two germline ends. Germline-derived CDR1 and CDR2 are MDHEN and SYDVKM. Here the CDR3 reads CAGSGTEYGYTF. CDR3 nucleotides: TGTGCCGGCTCCGGGACGGAATATGGCTACACCTTC.

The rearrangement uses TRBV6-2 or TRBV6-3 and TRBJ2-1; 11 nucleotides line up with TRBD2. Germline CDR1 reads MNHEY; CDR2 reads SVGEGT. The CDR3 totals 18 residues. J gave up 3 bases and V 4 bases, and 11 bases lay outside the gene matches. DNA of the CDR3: TGTGCCAGCAGTTTCGGGACTAGCGGCCCCAGGGGCTACAATGAGCAGTTCTTC. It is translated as CASSFGTSGPRGYNEQFF.

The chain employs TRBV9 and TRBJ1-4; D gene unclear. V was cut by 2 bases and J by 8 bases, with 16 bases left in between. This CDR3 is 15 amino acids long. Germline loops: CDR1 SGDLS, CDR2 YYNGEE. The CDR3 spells CASSVTASVGEKLFF. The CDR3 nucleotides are TGTGCCAGCAGCGTGACGGCAAGTGTAGGGGAAAAACTGTTTTTT.